These T cell receptor beta chains were read from a single sample in a study of blood T cell repertoires in COVID-19. Assay used: immunoSEQ multiplex PCR; TCRdb lists only in-frame clones, some missing. The repertoire holds about 100,000 clones, with approximately 89% as singletons. Sequencing input: peripheral blood. Source of these receptors: a man between 50 and 59 years old with active COVID-19. Both conserved end residues are part of each CDR3. The order of the fields is CDR3 length, V gene, J gene, CDR3 protein.

length: 14; V: TRBV7-9; J: TRBJ1-2; CDR3: CASSLEEGNYGYTF
length: 16; V: TRBV7-8; J: TRBJ2-1; CDR3: CASSATPSGIYNEQFF
length: 13; V: TRBV9; J: TRBJ2-3; CDR3: CASSVVGGNTQYF
length: 14; V: TRBV21-1; J: TRBJ1-1; CDR3: CACPAGLLNTEAFF
length: 16; V: TRBV19; J: TRBJ1-5; CDR3: CASSAGGAGSNQPQHF
length: 15; V: TRBV6-6; J: TRBJ2-7; CDR3: CASTHQDRGPYEQYF
length: 16; V: TRBV12-5; J: TRBJ2-2; CDR3: CASGLDPGQGSGELFF
length: 15; V: TRBV4-2; J: TRBJ1-2; CDR3: CASSQDGSGNYGYTF
length: 14; V: TRBV6-5; J: TRBJ1-3; CDR3: CASSPRGGGDTIYF
length: 14; V: TRBV7-9; J: TRBJ2-5; CDR3: CASSLALAGETQYF
length: 14; V: TRBV5-6; J: TRBJ1-1; CDR3: CASSLTGGVTEAFF
length: 12; V: TRBV18; J: TRBJ2-2; CDR3: CASSPLGGELFF
length: 14; V: TRBV18; J: TRBJ1-1; CDR3: CASSLATGNTEAFF
length: 12; V: TRBV7-9; J: TRBJ2-7; CDR3: CASSTQGYEQYF
length: 18; V: TRBV5-4; J: TRBJ2-1; CDR3: CASSLRSGSGGKRTEQFF
length: 13; V: TRBV5-4; J: TRBJ2-7; CDR3: CASSLESGVEQYF
length: 20; V: TRBV3-1/TRBV3-2; J: TRBJ2-2; CDR3: CASSQENWEGQGAWGGELFF
length: 14; V: TRBV7-8; J: TRBJ1-2; CDR3: CASSLGGNPYGYTF
length: 18; V: TRBV4-2; J: TRBJ2-2; CDR3: CASSPLGQGVVDTGELFF
length: 11; V: TRBV7-2; J: TRBJ2-3; CDR3: CASRLVDTQYF
length: 15; V: TRBV18; J: TRBJ2-2; CDR3: CASSLRTGPTGELFF
length: 15; V: TRBV7-9; J: TRBJ2-3; CDR3: CASSLVGTGSDTQYF
length: 17; V: TRBV6-2/TRBV6-3; J: TRBJ1-6; CDR3: CASSYGTGFSYNSPLHF
length: 15; V: TRBV5-1; J: TRBJ2-7; CDR3: CASSRGGRAPYEQYF
length: 15; V: TRBV19; J: TRBJ1-5; CDR3: CASSIGSGLGQPQHF
length: 14; V: TRBV14; J: TRBJ1-6; CDR3: CASQTGVYNSPLHF
length: 14; V: TRBV14; J: TRBJ1-6; CDR3: CASSQTSGGSPLHF
length: 16; V: TRBV7-9; J: TRBJ1-2; CDR3: CASSFLPGQGTYGYTF
length: 12; V: TRBV5-4; J: TRBJ2-5; CDR3: CASSLAAETQYF
length: 15; V: TRBV5-1; J: TRBJ1-1; CDR3: CASSLDPGAGTEAFF
length: 13; V: TRBV4-2; J: TRBJ1-2; CDR3: CASSRDRNYGYTF
length: 14; V: TRBV11-3; J: TRBJ2-3; CDR3: CASSLGGDADTQYF
length: 12; V: TRBV6-5; J: TRBJ1-2; CDR3: CASSYSGGGYTF
length: 16; V: TRBV6-4; J: TRBJ2-4; CDR3: CASSDSSGANGCIQYF
length: 14; V: TRBV20-1; J: TRBJ2-3; CDR3: CSASVAGEPDTQYF
length: 15; V: TRBV2; J: TRBJ2-2; CDR3: CASRGQGGYTGELFF
length: 15; V: TRBV6-1; J: TRBJ1-5; CDR3: CASSERGGRNQPQHF
length: 19; V: TRBV5-1; J: TRBJ2-3; CDR3: CASSLAIRRDSFSTDTQYF
length: 16; V: TRBV11-2; J: TRBJ2-7; CDR3: CASSLGLAGGPNEQYF
length: 11; V: TRBV20-1; J: TRBJ1-2; CDR3: CSADTGYGYTF
length: 17; V: TRBV4-2; J: TRBJ2-2; CDR3: CASSQGLAGEYTGELFF
length: 14; V: TRBV7-9; J: TRBJ2-2; CDR3: CASSLAGAAGELFF
length: 12; V: TRBV2; J: TRBJ2-5; CDR3: CASSGDSGTQYF
length: 17; V: TRBV5-1; J: TRBJ2-1; CDR3: CASSLAGLAGGINEQFF
length: 16; V: TRBV19; J: TRBJ2-2; CDR3: CASSQTTTPNTGELFF
length: 17; V: TRBV19; J: TRBJ2-6; CDR3: CASRPTVTLSGANVLTF